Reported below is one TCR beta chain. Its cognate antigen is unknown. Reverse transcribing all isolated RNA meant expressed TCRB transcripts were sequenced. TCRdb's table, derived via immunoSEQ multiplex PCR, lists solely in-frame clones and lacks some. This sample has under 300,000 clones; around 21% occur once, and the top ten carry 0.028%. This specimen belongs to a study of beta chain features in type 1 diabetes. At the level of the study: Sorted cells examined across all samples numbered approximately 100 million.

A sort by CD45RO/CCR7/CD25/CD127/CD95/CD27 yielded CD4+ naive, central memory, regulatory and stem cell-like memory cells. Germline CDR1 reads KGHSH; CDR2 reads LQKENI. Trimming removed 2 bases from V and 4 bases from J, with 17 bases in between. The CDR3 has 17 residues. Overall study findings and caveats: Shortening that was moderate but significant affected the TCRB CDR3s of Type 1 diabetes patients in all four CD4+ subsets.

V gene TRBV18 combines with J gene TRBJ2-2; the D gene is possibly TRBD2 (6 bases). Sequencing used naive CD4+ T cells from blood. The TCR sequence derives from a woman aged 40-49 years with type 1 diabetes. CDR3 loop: CASSPWQPSASTGELFF. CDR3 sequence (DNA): TGTGCCAGCTCACCATGGCAGCCTAGCGCGAGCACCGGGGAGCTGTTTTTT.